The entry below gives a single TCR beta chain sequence along with its context. Using immunoSEQ multiplex PCR, the repertoire was profiled, and TCRdb retains in-frame clones only, with some absent. The sample shows about 2.1 million clones, over 85% of them seen only once. Germline CDR1 SGHNT, CDR2 YYREEE (reference sequence). This CDR3 is built from 14 residues. With 4 bases clipped from V and 7 bases from J, the junction kept 2 bases outside the gene matches. The data were obtained in a study of shared clonotypes between healthy human individuals. Naive CD8 populations comprised CD45RO-negative cells positively selected for CCR7, excluding terminally differentiated effector memory CD45RA+ cells.

The chain uses TRBV5-4 and TRBJ1-6, with 10 bases aligning to TRBD1. The receptor was isolated from a man between 18 and 35 years old in good health. Some clones in this sample may be carry-over from other donors' samples. The sequencing input was naive CD8+ T cells from PBMCs. The CDR3 DNA reads TGTGCCAGCAGCCTGGGACAGGGGAATTCACCCCTCCACTTT. Translated, it gives CASSLGQGNSPLHF.